Listed here are 27 T cell receptor beta chains from one sample, sequenced in a study of OX40 agonist ivuxolimab in advanced cancers. Generated by immunoSEQ multiplex PCR, the TCRdb table keeps only in-frame clones and is missing some. The sample yields some 90,000 clones, more than 75% seen once. Specimen: CD4+ or CD8+ T cells sorted from blood, collected in a trial of the OX40 agonist ivuxolimab. These receptors were obtained from an adult with an advanced solid tumor such as melanoma, head and neck, liver or kidney cancer.

The chain recombines TRBV9 with TRBJ2-4; perhaps D is TRBD1 or TRBD2 (5 bases each). The germline gives CDR1 SGDLS, CDR2 YYNGEE. With 2 bases removed from V and 5 bases from J, the gap between germline ends came to 14 bases. The CDR3 has 15 residues. The CDR3 coding sequence is TGTGCCAGCAGCGTGTCCTCCGGGACCCAAAACATTCAGTACTTC. Its protein is CASSVSSGTQNIQYF.

V usage is TRBV11-2 and J usage is TRBJ2-7; possibly TRBD1 or TRBD2 for D (5 bases each). The CDR3 consists of 14 residues. Per the germline V gene, CDR1 is SGHAT and CDR2 is FQNNGV. Between the trimmed V and J ends, which lost 3 bases and 0 bases, there was a span of 9 bases. The CDR3, as DNA: TGTGCCAGCAGCTTGGGACCCAGCTCCTACGAGCAGTACTTC. It is translated as CASSLGPSSYEQYF.

The chain employs TRBV6-1 and TRBJ1-1, with D perhaps matching TRBD1 (6 bases). In germline, CDR1 is MNHNS, CDR2 SASEGT. The V and J ends lost 7 bases and 0 bases respectively, with 9 bases between them. The CDR3 spans 13 residues. The CDR3: CASKRGMNTEAFF. The CDR3 coding sequence is TGTGCCAGCAAGAGGGGGATGAACACTGAAGCTTTCTTT.

CDR3 region: CASSYGTVESNTIYF. CDR3 nucleotides: TGTGCCAGCAGCTACGGGACAGTCGAGAGCAACACCATATATTTT. The chain couples TRBV7-8 to TRBJ1-3, with 7 bases identical to TRBD1. V shed 4 bases and J 7 bases; nucleotides not matched to a gene: 10. Germline V gene lookup returns CDR1 SGHVS and CDR2 FQNEAQ. There are 15 residues in the CDR3.

This rearrangement joins TRBV30 to TRBJ2-3, with 10 bases aligning to TRBD1. Germline CDR1 is GTSNPN and CDR2 is SVGIG (reference sequence). The V gene end was trimmed by 2 bases and the J gene end by 4 bases; junction bases not matched to a gene: 3. The CDR3 loop spans 14 amino acids. Here the CDR3 DNA reads TGTGCCTGGAGTTCCGGGACAGGGGCAGATACGCAGTATTTT. It is translated as CAWSSGTGADTQYF.

The chain combines TRBV27 with TRBJ2-1; D unclear. Trimming left V 2 bases short and J 0 bases short, with 14 bases between. The CDR3 has 17 residues. Germline CDR1 reads MNHEY; CDR2 reads SMNVEV (reference sequence). The CDR3 spells CASSLTYPENSYNEQFF. The CDR3 nucleotides are TGTGCCAGCAGTTTAACTTATCCGGAAAACTCCTACAATGAGCAGTTCTTC.

V is TRBV5-5 and J is TRBJ1-5; 7 bases align to TRBD1. The CDR3 spans 15 residues. Germline lookup yields CDR1 SGHKS and CDR2 YYEKEE (reference sequence). The V gene end was trimmed by 2 bases and the J gene end by 2 bases; junction bases not matched to a gene: 4. The CDR3 reads CASSFTGDGNQPQHF. The CDR3 region has the DNA TGTGCCAGCAGCTTCACAGGGGACGGCAATCAGCCCCAGCATTTT.

This chain links TRBV5-1 with TRBJ2-7; 12 bases map to TRBD1. In germline, CDR1 is SGHRS, CDR2 YFSETQ. The CDR3 is 15 amino acids. Losses at the gene ends were 1 base for V and 7 bases for J; bases not matched to a gene: 6. The CDR3 reads CASSLQGQGAGEQYF. CDR3 sequence (DNA): TGCGCCAGCAGCTTGCAGGGACAGGGGGCGGGTGAGCAGTACTTC. The whole variable domain, remainder taken from reference TRBV5-1 and TRBJ2-7, is KAGVTQTPRYLIKTRGQQVTLSCSPISGHRSVSWYQQTPGQGLQFLFEYFSETQRNKGNFPGRFSGRQFSNSRSEMNVSTLELGDSALYLCASSLQGQGAGEQYFGPGTRLTVT.

The V gene is TRBV5-6, the J gene TRBJ2-5; perhaps TRBD1 as D (6 bases). Germline V gene sequence: CDR1 SGHDT, CDR2 YYEEEE. CDR3 length: 15 residues. Trimming shortened V by 1 base and J by 0 bases, and 10 bases separated the two germline ends. CDR3 nucleotide sequence: TGTGCCAGCAGCTTGCCAGGGGTGTACCAAGAGACCCAGTACTTC. Its translation: CASSLPGVYQETQYF.

V usage is TRBV14 and J usage is TRBJ1-5; the D gene is possibly TRBD1 (6 bases). Between the trimmed V and J ends, which lost 1 base and 1 base, there was a span of 17 bases. Germline lookup yields CDR1 SGHDN and CDR2 FVKESK. The CDR3 has 18 residues. The CDR3, as DNA: TGTGCCAGCAGCCAAGTAGTCGATCGGGGGGCCAGCAATCAGCCCCAGCATTTT. This translates into CASSQVVDRGASNQPQHF.

Here the CDR3 reads CATSRDRLGMNTGELFF. The CDR3, as DNA: TGTGCCACCAGCAGAGATAGACTAGGGATGAACACCGGGGAGCTGTTTTTT. The rearrangement links TRBV15 to TRBJ2-2; weak D call: TRBD2 (6 bases). The ends were cut back, 0 bases at V and 1 base at J, with 12 bases in the middle. There are 17 residues in the CDR3. Germline CDR1 reads LNHNV; CDR2 reads YYDKDF (reference sequence).

The J gene is TRBJ1-1, the V gene TRBV29-1; 7 bases fit TRBD1. CDR1 is SQVTM and CDR2 is ANQGSEA in the germline V gene. The junction had 4 bases not matched to a gene; V was cut back by 6 bases and J by 6 bases. The CDR3 totals 11 residues. CDR3 amino acids: CSVVGQSEAFF. CDR3 bases: TGCAGCGTCGTGGGACAGTCTGAAGCTTTCTTT.

This chain uses TRBV5-1 with TRBJ2-5; 14 bases are a match to TRBD2. J gave up 5 bases and V 0 bases, and 9 bases lay outside the gene matches. CDR1 SGHRS and CDR2 YFSETQ come from the germline V gene. The CDR3 covers 18 residues. The CDR3 protein is CASSLALGLAGDAETQYF. The CDR3 coding sequence is TGCGCCAGCAGCTTGGCCCTGGGACTAGCGGGAGATGCGGAGACCCAGTACTTC.

V and J are TRBV10-2 and TRBJ2-1, with 9 bases fitting TRBD2. Trimming removed 4 bases from V and 5 bases from J; junction bases left unmatched: 3. This CDR3 is 14 amino acids long. Germline CDR1 and CDR2: WSHSY and SAAADI. Written as DNA, the CDR3 is TGCGCCAGCAGTGTCGCGGGAGGGGACAATGAGCAGTTCTTC. Residues: CASSVAGGDNEQFF.

This rearrangement joins TRBV19 to TRBJ1-3; D unclear. Per the germline V gene, CDR1 is LNHDA and CDR2 is SQIVND (reference sequence). V lost 3 bases to trimming and J lost 2 bases, with 11 bases between them. This CDR3 region has 15 residues. CDR3 nucleotide sequence: TGTGCCAGTAGTATTGGTGAAGGAACTGGAAACACCATATATTTT. This codes for CASSIGEGTGNTIYF.

The chain recombines TRBV5-6 with TRBJ2-1; D gene unclear. The CDR3 runs to 15 residues. The V and J ends lost 4 bases and 0 bases respectively, with 11 bases between them. Germline CDR1 SGHDT, CDR2 YYEEEE. In DNA form, the CDR3 reads TGTGCCAGCAGCCCGACTGGAAGCTCCTACAATGAGCAGTTCTTC. Translation gives CASSPTGSSYNEQFF.

This clone appeared a few times. The chain carries TRBV19 and TRBJ1-2; D remains unclear. Per the germline V gene, CDR1 is LNHDA and CDR2 is SQIVND (reference sequence). The CDR3 contains 13 residues. The V gene lost 5 bases and the J gene lost 1 base, with 8 bases spanning the gap. CDR3 sequence: CASSSSLNYGYTF. The CDR3 bases are TGTGCCAGTAGTTCCAGTCTTAACTATGGCTACACCTTC.

The chain has TRBV6-1 and TRBJ2-3, with 9 bases fitting TRBD2. Per the germline V gene, CDR1 is MNHNS and CDR2 is SASEGT. The CDR3 totals 18 residues. Trimming at V came to 4 bases and at J to 0 bases, leaving 11 bases not matched to a gene. The CDR3 here is CASSALAGVAGSTDTQYF. The CDR3, as DNA: TGTGCCAGCAGTGCATTAGCGGGGGTAGCGGGAAGCACAGATACGCAGTATTTT.

Here the CDR3 DNA reads TGTGCCAGTAGTACCACAGGGGTGAACACTGAAGCTTTCTTT. Protein sequence: CASSTTGVNTEAFF. The gene calls are TRBV19 and TRBJ1-1, with 7 positions matching TRBD1. This CDR3 comprises 14 residues. CDR1 is LNHDA and CDR2 is SQIVND in the germline V gene (reference sequence). Unmatched junction bases numbered 2, after V lost 4 bases and J lost 0 bases.

The chain joins TRBV19 to TRBJ2-7; the match to TRBD2 covers 8 bases. V gave up 6 bases and J gave up 1 base; unmatched junction bases: 11. This CDR3 region has 16 residues. Germline V gene sequence: CDR1 LNHDA, CDR2 SQIVND (reference sequence). The CDR3 protein is CASRGPGGRNSYEQYF. The CDR3 region has the DNA TGTGCCAGTAGGGGACCGGGCGGGAGGAATTCCTACGAGCAGTACTTC.

V and J are TRBV19 and TRBJ1-1, with TRBD1 matching 7 bases. Trimming took 4 bases from V and 5 from J; bases not matched to a gene: 7. The CDR3 extends over 14 amino acids. Germline V gene sequence: CDR1 LNHDA, CDR2 SQIVND (reference sequence). The CDR3 DNA sequence: TGTGCCAGTAGTACAGGGGGGAGGATAACTGAAGCTTTCTTT. Its translation: CASSTGGRITEAFF.

The gene calls are TRBV6-1 and TRBJ2-5, with 7 bases fitting TRBD2. The V segment lost 9 bases and the J segment 2 bases; nucleotides outside the gene matches: 6. The CDR3 totals 13 residues. Germline values: CDR1 MNHNS, CDR2 SASEGT. The CDR3 protein is CASEASGQETQYF. In DNA form, the CDR3 reads TGTGCCAGTGAGGCTAGCGGACAAGAGACCCAGTACTTC.

This clone has a single count. This chain uses TRBV18 with TRBJ2-1; the D call may be TRBD1 or TRBD2 (5 bases each). There are 14 residues in the CDR3. Per germline, CDR1 KGHSH and CDR2 LQKENI. The V and J ends lost 4 bases and 2 bases respectively, with 9 bases between them. CDR3 sequence: CASSLRGPYNEQFF. DNA of the CDR3: TGTGCCAGCTCACTTCGGGGACCCTACAATGAGCAGTTCTTC. Variable domain in full (rest from reference TRBV18 and TRBJ2-1): NAGVMQNPRHLVRRRGQEARLRCSPMKGHSHVYWYRQLPEEGLKFMVYLQKENIIDESGMPKERFSAEFPKEGPSILRIQQVVRGDSAAYFCASSLRGPYNEQFFGPGTRLTVL.

As regards this clone: One end of the junction fails to match germline, which may point to a read error. The CDR3 region has the DNA TGTGCCACCAGTAGGACAGGCAGTTTTGGCTACACCTTC. Its translation: CATSRTGSFGYTF. The chain carries TRBV2 and TRBJ1-2, with 7 bases lining up with TRBD1. CDR1 and CDR2 (germline): SNHLY, FYNNEI. The CDR3 runs to 13 residues. Complete variable domain (other parts from reference TRBV2 and TRBJ1-2): EPEVTQTPSHQVTQMGQEVILRCVPISNHLYFYWYRQILGQKVEFLVSFYNNEISEKSEIFDDQFSVERPDGSNFTLKIRSTKLEDSAMYFCATSRTGSFGYTFGSGTRLTVV.

The chain carries TRBV5-1 and TRBJ1-1, with TRBD1 identical over 9 bases. The CDR3 is 13 residues long. Per the germline V gene, CDR1 is SGHRS and CDR2 is YFSETQ. J lost 4 bases, V lost 7 bases, and 5 bases had no gene match. CDR3 residues: CASHDRGATEAFF. DNA of the CDR3: TGCGCCAGCCATGACAGGGGGGCCACTGAAGCTTTCTTT.

The chain recombines TRBV11-2 with TRBJ2-5, with D maybe TRBD2 (5 bases). The CDR3 contains 15 residues. The V gene's germline CDR1 is SGHAT and CDR2 FQNNGV. The germline V and J ends were trimmed by 1 base and 4 bases, with 13 bases remaining between them. The CDR3 spells CASSLGGRLSETQYF. The CDR3, as DNA: TGTGCCAGCAGCTTAGGTGGGAGATTGTCAGAGACCCAGTACTTC.

A few counts support this clone. The V and J genes are TRBV5-4 and TRBJ2-7; 12 positions match TRBD1. The CDR3 covers 14 residues. CDR1 is SGHNT and CDR2 is YYREEE in the germline V gene (reference sequence). Trimming took 4 bases from V and 3 from J; bases not matched to a gene: 2. The CDR3 region is CASSGTGGSYEQYF. The CDR3 DNA reads TGTGCCAGCAGCGGGACAGGGGGCAGCTACGAGCAGTACTTC.